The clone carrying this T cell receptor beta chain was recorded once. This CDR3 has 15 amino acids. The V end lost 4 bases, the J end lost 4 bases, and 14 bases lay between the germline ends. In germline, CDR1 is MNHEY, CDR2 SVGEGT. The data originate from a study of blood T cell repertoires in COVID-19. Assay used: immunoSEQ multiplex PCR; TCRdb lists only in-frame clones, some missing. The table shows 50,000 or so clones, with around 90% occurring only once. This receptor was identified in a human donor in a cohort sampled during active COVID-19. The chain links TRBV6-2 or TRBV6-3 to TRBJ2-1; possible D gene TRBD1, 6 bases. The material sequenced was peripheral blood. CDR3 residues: CASSSGQGVYNEQFF. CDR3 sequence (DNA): TGTGCCAGCAGTTCGGGACAAGGGGTTTACAATGAGCAGTTCTTC.